What follows are 27 T cell receptor beta chains derived from one specimen sequenced in a study of blood T cell repertoires in COVID-19. The protocol was immunoSEQ multiplex PCR, while the TCRdb copy is restricted to in-frame clones and leaves out a portion. The repertoire consists of about 100,000 clones, with 84% occurring once and the leading ten covering 2%. The sample was peripheral blood. The source of these receptors is a man aged 70-80 years with active or convalescent COVID-19.

This clone was observed a few times. V gene TRBV7-9 combines with J gene TRBJ2-7; D possibly corresponds to TRBD1 (5 bases). Trimming left V 4 bases short and J 0 bases short, with 10 bases between. The CDR3 is 14 amino acids. Per the germline V gene, CDR1 is SEHNR and CDR2 is FQNEAQ (reference sequence). This CDR3 reads CASSSGHGSYEQYF. The CDR3, as DNA: TGTGCCAGCAGCTCTGGACACGGCTCCTACGAGCAGTACTTC.

The chain recombines TRBV28 with TRBJ2-3, with D possibly being TRBD1 (5 bases). Germline V CDR1 and CDR2: MDHEN, SYDVKM. The V end was cut by 8 bases, the J end by 9 bases, with 24 bases between. This CDR3 is 15 amino acids long. CDR3 DNA sequence: TGTGCCAGCTCTTTAGGGGCCGTTCCGCAAGGGACGCAGTATTTT. This translates into CASSLGAVPQGTQYF.

The chain couples TRBV5-1 to TRBJ1-1, with D possibly matching TRBD1 (6 bases). The CDR3 consists of 13 residues. Germline CDR1 reads SGHRS; CDR2 reads YFSETQ. Trimming pared 0 bases from V and 4 bases from J, leaving 7 bases between. The CDR3 sequence is CASSLAGVTEAFF. DNA for the CDR3: TGCGCCAGCAGCTTGGCAGGGGTCACTGAAGCTTTCTTT.

J is TRBJ1-1 and V is TRBV19, with TRBD1 matching 8 bases. The V segment lost 6 bases and the J segment 9 bases; nucleotides outside the gene matches: 12. Per the germline V gene, CDR1 is LNHDA and CDR2 is SQIVND (reference sequence). The CDR3 runs to 14 residues. Here the CDR3 DNA reads TGTGCCAGTAGCGACCTCCGGGACAGGAATCAAGCTTTCTTT. It translates to CASSDLRDRNQAFF.

This sequence joins TRBV27 and TRBJ1-3; the match to TRBD1 covers 8 bases. Germline CDR1 is MNHEY and CDR2 is SMNVEV (reference sequence). V trimming: 5 bases; J trimming: 4 bases; junction bases outside the gene matches: 19. The CDR3 sequence is 19 residues long. The CDR3 DNA sequence: TGTGCCAGCAGTCCTTTCCACCTCTCCAGGGGGCTGTTAGGAAACACCATATATTTT. It specifies CASSPFHLSRGLLGNTIYF.

This chain links TRBV29-1 with TRBJ1-1; possibly TRBD1 for D (5 bases). The CDR3 consists of 12 residues. Germline values: CDR1 SQVTM, CDR2 ANQGSEA. The germline V and J ends were trimmed by 4 bases and 3 bases, with 9 bases remaining between them. The DNA of the CDR3 is TGCAGCGTTGCAGCAGGGTACACTGAAGCTTTCTTT. This translates into CSVAAGYTEAFF.

The chain uses TRBV7-8 and TRBJ2-1; TRBD1 matches at 7 bases. This CDR3 region has 16 residues. With 4 bases clipped from V and 5 bases from J, the junction kept 11 bases outside the gene matches. CDR1 is SGHVS and CDR2 is FQNEAQ in the germline V gene. The CDR3 reads CASSSPDGTDHNEQFF. In DNA, the CDR3 is TGTGCCAGCAGCTCCCCGGACGGGACAGACCACAATGAGCAGTTCTTC. Full variable domain (remainder filled in from reference TRBV7-8 and TRBJ2-1): GAGVSQSPRYKVAKRGQDVALRCDPISGHVSLFWYQQALGQGPEFLTYFQNEAQLDKSGLPSDRFFAERPEGSVSTLKIQRTQQEDSAVYLCASSSPDGTDHNEQFFGPGTRLTVL.

The chain carries TRBV19 and TRBJ1-1; D remains unclear. The CDR3 spans 14 residues. Deletions cut 5 bases from V and 3 bases from J, with 13 bases between. The germline V gene encodes CDR1 LNHDA and CDR2 SQIVND (reference sequence). The CDR3 is CASSATGLYTEAFF. The CDR3 nucleotides read TGTGCCAGTAGTGCAACTGGACTGTACACTGAAGCTTTCTTT. Variable domain in full (rest from reference TRBV19 and TRBJ1-1): DGGITQSPKYLFRKEGQNVTLSCEQNLNHDAMYWYRQDPGQGLRLIYYSQIVNDFQKGDIAEGYSVSREKKESFPLTVTSAQKNPTAFYLCASSATGLYTEAFFGQGTRLTVV.

As DNA, the CDR3 is TGTGCCAGCAGCTTAGCGGCAGGGGGCTTGAGAGGAAACACCATATATTTT. Translating it yields CASSLAAGGLRGNTIYF. This chain links TRBV7-9 with TRBJ1-3, with 8 positions matching TRBD1. There are 17 residues in the CDR3. Looked up from germline, CDR1 is SEHNR and CDR2 is FQNEAQ (reference sequence). Trimming took 0 bases from V and 4 from J; bases not matched to a gene: 8.

This clone has more than one count but fewer than ten. V gene TRBV7-3 combines with J gene TRBJ2-5; D ambiguous. This CDR3 has 13 residues. From germline, CDR1 is SGHTA and CDR2 FQGTGA. Between the trimmed V and J ends, which lost 1 base and 4 bases, there was a span of 7 bases. The CDR3 bases are TGTGCCAGCAGCTTAAGCCTAGGAGAGACCCAGTACTTC. The encoded protein is CASSLSLGETQYF. The full variable domain, completed using reference TRBV7-3 and TRBJ2-5, is GAGVSQTPSNKVTEKGKYVELRCDPISGHTALYWYRQSLGQGPEFLIYFQGTGAADDSGLPNDRFFAVRPEGSVSTLKIQRTERGDSAVYLCASSLSLGETQYFGPGTRLLVL.

This clone came up a few times. The V and J genes are TRBV19 and TRBJ2-1; 8 nucleotides match TRBD2. The V segment lost 6 bases and the J segment 8 bases; nucleotides outside the gene matches: 12. Germline CDR1 reads LNHDA; CDR2 reads SQIVND (reference sequence). The CDR3 has 15 residues. CDR3 sequence (DNA): TGTGCCAGTAGCCGGGGGGGGCAGGGTGGCGATGAGCAGTTCTTC. Protein sequence: CASSRGGQGGDEQFF.

This clone has just a few counts. This chain joins TRBV2 and TRBJ1-1; D uncertain. The CDR3 has 14 residues. V was shortened by 8 bases and J by 4 bases, with 17 bases between the two germline ends. Germline V gene sequence: CDR1 SNHLY, CDR2 FYNNEI. In DNA form, the CDR3 reads TGTGCCAGCCTCCCATACGGGGTGCCCACTGAAGCTTTCTTT. Translating gives CASLPYGVPTEAFF.

The J gene is TRBJ1-1, the V gene TRBV12-3 or TRBV12-4; D gene unclear. The V and J ends lost 0 bases and 5 bases respectively, with 7 bases between them. The CDR3 has 13 residues. CDR3 DNA sequence: TGTGCCAGCAGTTTAGCAGAGGGAACTGAAGCTTTCTTT. This sequence encodes CASSLAEGTEAFF.

The chain uses TRBV19 and TRBJ2-6; D gene unclear. CDR1 LNHDA and CDR2 SQIVND come from the germline V gene (reference sequence). The CDR3 spans 16 residues. Trimming stripped 4 bases from V and 0 bases from J, with 10 bases between. For the CDR3, the DNA is TGTGCCAGTAGTACCCGTCCCAGCTCTGGGGCCAACGTCCTGACTTTC. The encoded protein is CASSTRPSSGANVLTF.

This rearrangement joins TRBV24-1 to TRBJ2-1, with 8 bases aligning to TRBD1. Looked up from germline, CDR1 is KGHDR and CDR2 is SFDVKD. J was trimmed by 1 base and V by 3 bases; bases with no gene match: 1. This CDR3 comprises 15 residues. This CDR3 is CATSDRDRSYNEQFF. Here the CDR3 DNA reads TGTGCCACCAGTGATCGGGACAGGTCCTACAATGAGCAGTTCTTC.

The CDR3 here is CASSLSAGQGNSPLHF. The CDR3 region has the DNA TGTGCCAGCAGTTTATCGGCTGGACAGGGTAATTCACCCCTCCACTTT. This sequence joins TRBV27 and TRBJ1-6, with TRBD1 matching over 8 bases. CDR3 length: 16 residues. V lost 0 bases and J lost 6; bases outside the gene matches: 4. Germline CDR1 and CDR2: MNHEY and SMNVEV (reference sequence).

The chain joins TRBV15 to TRBJ2-1; possible D gene TRBD2, 7 bases. V lost 1 base, J lost 10 bases, and 17 bases lay in between. The CDR3 is 15 amino acids. Germline CDR1 reads LNHNV; CDR2 reads YYDKDF (reference sequence). CDR3 sequence: CATSRGGGYPREQFF. CDR3 sequence (DNA): TGTGCCACCAGCAGAGGGGGGGGCTACCCGCGAGAGCAGTTCTTC.

The chain couples TRBV12-5 to TRBJ1-2; 7 bases agree with TRBD1. CDR3 size: 14 residues. Germline V gene lookup returns CDR1 LGHNT and CDR2 FRNRAP. With V trimmed by 7 bases and J by 2 bases, 7 bases remained unmatched. The CDR3 sequence is CASDGGGANYGYTF. CDR3 sequence (DNA): TGTGCTAGTGATGGAGGGGGCGCGAACTATGGCTACACCTTC.

This chain uses TRBV21-1 with TRBJ2-3; TRBD2, the table's D call, lacks a check against the DNA. TRBV21-1 is a pseudogene. This CDR3 is 17 amino acids long. The CDR3 region has the DNA TGTGCCAGCAGCAGCCTCGGATCTAGCGGTCTTCCAGATACGCAGTATTTT. The encoded protein is CASSSLGSSGLPDTQYF.

The chain couples TRBV18 to TRBJ1-6; TRBD1 agrees at 7 bases. Unmatched junction bases numbered 8, after V lost 2 bases and J lost 10 bases. This CDR3 is built from 15 residues. CDR1 and CDR2 from the germline V gene are KGHSH and LQKENI. CDR3 residues: CASSPALQGYSPLHF. As DNA, the CDR3 is TGTGCCAGCTCACCAGCTTTACAGGGGTACTCACCCCTCCACTTT.

The rearrangement joins TRBV2 to TRBJ2-2; the match to TRBD1 covers 8 bases. The germline gives CDR1 SNHLY, CDR2 FYNNEI. The CDR3 is made up of 14 amino acids. The junction had 7 bases not matched to a gene; V was cut back by 6 bases and J by 7 bases. CDR3 nucleotides: TGTGCCAGCAGGCCGGGACAGGAAGTCGGGGAGCTGTTTTTT. The encoded protein is CASRPGQEVGELFF.

The chain couples TRBV29-1 to TRBJ2-7, with D perhaps TRBD1 (5 bases). The V end was cut by 4 bases, the J end by 2 bases, with 9 bases between. The CDR3 loop spans 12 amino acids. Germline lookup yields CDR1 SQVTM and CDR2 ANQGSEA. Written as DNA, the CDR3 is TGCAGCGTTGTGCAGGGTACCTACGAGCAGTACTTC. Residues: CSVVQGTYEQYF.

The chain employs TRBV28 and TRBJ1-5; D gene uncertain. This CDR3 spans 13 amino acids. Trimming stripped 6 bases from V and 6 bases from J, with 12 bases between. In germline, CDR1 is MDHEN, CDR2 SYDVKM. CDR3 protein: CASSTKVAQPQHF. The CDR3 DNA is TGTGCCAGCAGCACTAAAGTAGCTCAGCCCCAGCATTTT.

Notes on this clone: One junction end does not reproduce the germline sequence, and a read error may be involved. This chain uses TRBV18 with TRBJ1-2; TRBD1 matches 7 bases. Germline V CDR1 and CDR2: KGHSH, LQKENI. The length of the CDR3 is 15 residues. The CDR3 region is CASSPPGQMIYGYIF. The CDR3 DNA reads as TGTGCCAGCTCGCCCCCGGGACAGATGATCTATGGCTACATCTTC.

The rearrangement uses TRBV30 and TRBJ1-5; maybe TRBD1 (5 bases). V lost 2 bases, J lost 5 bases, and 10 bases lay in between. CDR3 length: 13 residues. Germline assignment: CDR1 GTSNPN and CDR2 SVGIG (reference sequence). The CDR3 sequence is CAWSTRDDQPQHF. DNA for the CDR3: TGTGCCTGGAGTACCAGGGATGATCAGCCCCAGCATTTT.

About this clone itself: Other nucleotide sequences from this sample produce the same CDR3. V usage is TRBV5-1 and J usage is TRBJ1-1; 8 nucleotides agree with TRBD1. Germline V gene data show CDR1 as SGHRS and CDR2 as YFSETQ. V dropped 4 bases and J dropped 4; count of bases not matched to a gene: 6. The CDR3 is 14 amino acids. The CDR3 protein is CASSIQGGGTEAFF. DNA for the CDR3: TGCGCCAGCAGCATACAGGGGGGGGGCACTGAAGCTTTCTTT.

The gene calls are TRBV4-1 and TRBJ2-2; D might be TRBD2 (6 bases). The CDR3 sequence is 14 residues long. The germline gives CDR1 MGHRA, CDR2 YSYEKL. Trimming removed 3 bases from V and 8 bases from J, with 13 bases in between. CDR3 bases: TGCGCCAGCAGCCAGATGGGGGGACCTGGGGAGCTGTTTTTT. As protein: CASSQMGGPGELFF.